This is a list of T cell receptor beta chains from one sample in a study of cytomegalovirus exposure and HLA in healthy donors. Method: immunoSEQ multiplex PCR; TCRdb's copy keeps in-frame clones and lacks some. The sample lists 150,000 to 200,000 clones; 77% were seen once. Material for sequencing was PBMCs. The source of these receptors is a woman aged 25 to 39 in good health and CMV-seronegative. CDR3s include the opening cysteine and the closing phenylalanine or tryptophan. The D gene is left open where the match is weak. Expanded clones are given a class, and other clones once, few, many or no size at all.

cdr3_nt cdr3_aa clone_size j_call cdr3_length v_call d_call
TGTGCCAGCAGCTCGACAGGGAACACTGAAGCTTTCTTT CASSSTGNTEAFF . TRBJ1-1 13 TRBV7-9 .
TGTGCCACCAATAGCGGGTCGGTCCGGGGACATGAGCAGTTCTTC CATNSGSVRGHEQFF . TRBJ2-1 15 TRBV7-8 TRBD2
TGTGCCAGCAGTGAACAGGGGGCGAACACCGGGGAGCTGTTTTTT CASSEQGANTGELFF . TRBJ2-2 15 TRBV6-1 TRBD1
TGTGCCAGCAGCGTAGACCAAGGGGTAACCTACACCTTC CASSVDQGVTYTF . TRBJ1-2 13 TRBV9 .
TGCAGCGTTGAAGGGACAGAGGGTTTTCGTCCAGATACGCAGTATTTT CSVEGTEGFRPDTQYF few TRBJ2-3 16 TRBV29-1 .
TGCGCCAGCAGCCAACCCAGACAGGGGCAATCTCGGGAGACCCAGTACTTC CASSQPRQGQSRETQYF few TRBJ2-5 17 TRBV4-1 TRBD1
TGTGCCAGCAATCTAGGTCGCCAAGAGACCCAGTACTTC CASNLGRQETQYF . TRBJ2-5 13 TRBV7-2 .
TGCAGCGTTGAATATGGCAGGGGGTACACTGAAGCTTTCTTT CSVEYGRGYTEAFF . TRBJ1-1 14 TRBV29-1 TRBD1
TGTGCCCTGGGGAGCTCTGGGGCCAACGTCCTGACTTTC CALGSSGANVLTF . TRBJ2-6 13 TRBV7-9 .
TGTGCCAGCTCATTCTCGACAGTCAACACTGAAGCTTTCTTT CASSFSTVNTEAFF . TRBJ1-1 14 TRBV18 .
TGTGCCAGCAGCTTTGACAGGAAAGGGGAGCAGTACTTC CASSFDRKGEQYF . TRBJ2-7 13 TRBV5-6 .
TGTGCCAGCAGCTTGTCTCCACTAGCGGGAGCGACCGGGGAGCTGTTTTTT CASSLSPLAGATGELFF . TRBJ2-2 17 TRBV5-4 TRBD2
TGTGCCAGCAGCGTAGGTGGGCCCGGGGAGCTGTTTTTT CASSVGGPGELFF once TRBJ2-2 13 TRBV9 .
TGTGCCAGCAGATCCGGGACAGGACCCACCGGGGAGCTGTTTTTT CASRSGTGPTGELFF once TRBJ2-2 15 TRBV5-4 TRBD1